Described below is a single TCR beta chain sequence and its context. This CDR3 comprises 13 residues. V was cut by 8 bases and J by 11 bases, with 21 bases left in between. The source of the sample is a study of blood T cells in healthy people across ages. Together with a sample-barcoded 5' primer, a J-beta primer mix was included in a second PCR lasting roughly 6 to 12 cycles. TCRdb reprocessed the 5' RACE reads via MiXCR and lists one record per CDR3 protein. The sample has approximately 810,000 distinct CDR3 sequences; 35% to 40% are singletons. The chain employs TRBV12-3 or TRBV12-4 and TRBJ2-5; D could derive from TRBD1 or TRBD2 (7 bases each). What was sequenced was blood. This sequence was found in a man younger than 35 in good health. The CDR3 DNA follows: TGTGCCAGCGGTCAGGGGGACTACAATGAGCAGTACTTC. Amino acids: CASGQGDYNEQYF.